The rows below give T cell receptor beta chains drawn from one sample of a study of shared clonotypes between healthy human individuals. Assay used: immunoSEQ multiplex PCR; TCRdb lists only in-frame clones, some missing. The sample records roughly 2.5 million clones, roughly 92% being singletons. Specimen: naive CD4+ T cells sorted from blood. These receptors originate from a man aged 18 to 29 in good health. CDR3s include the opening cysteine and the closing phenylalanine or tryptophan. The D gene is left open where the match is weak. Clone size is stated in some rows and not others, as once, few, many or a class when expanded.

D gene	V gene	J gene	clone size	CDR3 protein	CDR3 DNA
NA	TRBV5-1	TRBJ1-4	NA	CASSLEQGKKLFF	TGCGCCAGCAGCTTGGAACAAGGGAAGAAACTGTTTTTT
NA	TRBV4-1	TRBJ2-5	NA	CASSPLGYQETQYF	TGCGCCAGCAGCCCTCTGGGCTATCAAGAGACCCAGTACTTC
NA	TRBV10-2	TRBJ1-5	NA	CASSEVGGNQPQHF	TGCGCCAGCAGTGAGGTAGGGGGCAATCAGCCCCAGCATTTT
NA	TRBV19	TRBJ2-2	NA	CASRRGEGATGELFF	TGTGCCAGTCGCAGGGGTGAAGGGGCTACCGGGGAGCTGTTTTTT
NA	TRBV9	TRBJ2-1	NA	CASSVGGNPLGNEQFF	TGTGCCAGCAGCGTAGGTGGAAACCCCCTTGGGAATGAGCAGTTCTTC
NA	TRBV9	TRBJ1-2	NA	CASSADSKSGVLEGYTF	TGTGCCAGCAGCGCAGACTCCAAATCGGGGGTCCTGGAGGGCTACACCTTC
TRBD2	TRBV10-3	TRBJ2-1	NA	CAISESRLAGAHNEQFF	TGTGCCATCAGTGAGAGTAGGCTAGCGGGAGCCCACAATGAGCAGTTCTTC
NA	TRBV9	TRBJ2-3	NA	CASSLSVSSTDTQYF	TGTGCCAGCAGCCTTAGCGTGTCTAGCACAGATACGCAGTATTTT
NA	TRBV12-5	TRBJ1-2	once	CASGAQGYGYTF	TGTGCTAGTGGCGCACAGGGCTATGGCTACACCTTC
TRBD1	TRBV11-2	TRBJ1-3	NA	CASSQTGVLPNTIYF	TGTGCCAGCAGCCAAACAGGGGTATTGCCAAACACCATATATTTT
TRBD2	TRBV6-5	TRBJ2-3	NA	CASRFLAGRTDTQYF	TGTGCCAGCAGATTTCTAGCGGGCCGCACAGATACGCAGTATTTT
NA	TRBV7-2	TRBJ2-7	NA	CASSSLENPLEQYF	TGTGCCAGCAGCTCGTTAGAAAACCCCCTCGAGCAGTACTTC
NA	TRBV6-6	TRBJ1-5	NA	CASSPTANQPQHF	TGTGCCAGCAGTCCGACAGCTAATCAGCCCCAGCATTTT
TRBD1	TRBV30	TRBJ1-6	NA	CAWTGGGNSPLHF	TGTGCCTGGACAGGGGGAGGTAATTCACCCCTCCACTTT
NA	TRBV7-9	TRBJ2-2	NA	CASSWGAPNTGELFF	TGTGCCAGCAGCTGGGGGGCGCCCAACACCGGGGAGCTGTTTTTT
NA	TRBV5-1	TRBJ2-7	NA	CASRVGSEWTSEQYF	TGCGCCAGCAGGGTCGGGAGTGAATGGACCTCCGAGCAGTACTTC
NA	TRBV10-3	TRBJ1-1	few	CAISDLRGRAFF	TGTGCCATCAGTGATTTAAGGGGAAGAGCTTTCTTT
NA	TRBV19	TRBJ1-5	NA	CASSIGGASNQPQHF	TGTGCCAGTAGTATTGGAGGGGCATCCAATCAGCCCCAGCATTTT
NA	TRBV10-3	TRBJ2-5	NA	CAISPSAQETQYF	TGTGCCATCAGCCCGAGCGCTCAAGAGACCCAGTACTTC
NA	TRBV18	TRBJ1-1	NA	CASTLSEHNLMNTEAFF	TGTGCCAGCACACTTAGTGAGCACAACCTCATGAACACTGAAGCTTTCTTT
NA	TRBV5-1	TRBJ1-4	NA	CASSANSDNEKLFF	TGCGCCAGCAGCGCAAACAGTGACAATGAAAAACTGTTTTTT
NA	TRBV7-9	TRBJ2-3	NA	CASSLGPTDTQYF	TGTGCCAGCAGCTTGGGCCCCACAGATACGCAGTATTTT
NA	TRBV27	TRBJ1-4	NA	CATKRGDEKLFF	TGTGCCACCAAGAGGGGTGACGAAAAACTGTTTTTT
TRBD2	TRBV5-1	TRBJ2-2	NA	CASSLGLAGGPNTGELFF	TGCGCCAGCAGCTTAGGGCTAGCGGGAGGACCGAACACCGGGGAGCTGTTTTTT
NA	TRBV18	TRBJ2-7	NA	CASSPGHRREQYF	TGTGCCAGCTCACCTGGACACCGCCGCGAGCAGTACTTC
NA	TRBV6-1	TRBJ2-7	NA	CASSEKSAGSYEQYF	TGTGCCAGCAGTGAAAAATCCGCAGGTTCCTACGAGCAGTACTTC
NA	TRBV19	TRBJ1-4	NA	CASSSPPGGNEKLFF	TGTGCCAGTAGCTCCCCCCCGGGGGGTAATGAAAAACTGTTTTTT
NA	TRBV29-1	TRBJ2-7	NA	CSVGRTTSSYEQYF	TGCAGCGTTGGGAGGACGACTAGCTCCTACGAGCAGTACTTC
NA	TRBV6-6	TRBJ1-1	NA	CASTWGVTMNTEAFF	TGTGCCAGCACCTGGGGGGTCACGATGAACACTGAAGCTTTCTTT